This passage covers 20 T cell receptor beta chains from one sample sequenced in a study of blood T cell repertoires in COVID-19. Only in-frame clones appear in the TCRdb table, and some are missing; sequencing was by immunoSEQ multiplex PCR. Of some 270,000 clones in the sample, just under 90% were seen once. The sequenced material came from PBMCs or T cells enriched from blood (not recorded which). These receptors all come from a woman aged 55 to 70 who had recovered from COVID-19.

This chain links TRBV10-1 with TRBJ1-1; no clear D. CDR3 size: 14 residues. Germline-derived CDR1 and CDR2 are WNHNN and SYGVQD (reference sequence). Trimming took 2 bases from V and 2 from J, leaving 9 bases between them. DNA for the CDR3: TGCGCCAGCAGTGAGGGTGGAGCCAACACTGAAGCTTTCTTT. It is translated as CASSEGGANTEAFF.

This clone was detected a few times. The CDR3: CASSLDGSGNTIYF. The CDR3 coding sequence is TGTGCCAGCAGCTTAGACGGTTCGGGAAACACCATATATTTT. The V gene is TRBV7-9, the J gene TRBJ1-3; D remains ambiguous. The CDR3 covers 14 residues. Per germline, CDR1 SEHNR and CDR2 FQNEAQ (reference sequence). V was trimmed by 1 base and J by 4 bases, leaving 8 bases between them.

The chain combines TRBV7-6 with TRBJ1-2; D might be TRBD1 (5 bases). Trimming left V 5 bases short and J 0 bases short, with 16 bases between. The V gene's germline CDR1 is SGHVS and CDR2 FNYEAQ. This CDR3 comprises 16 residues. CDR3 region: CASSPARAPSNYGYTF. The DNA of the CDR3 is TGTGCCAGCAGCCCCGCCAGGGCCCCCTCTAACTATGGCTACACCTTC.

A single count supports this clone. The genes are TRBV11-2 and TRBJ2-7, with D perhaps matching TRBD1 (5 bases). Per germline, CDR1 SGHAT and CDR2 FQNNGV. V lost 5 bases to trimming and J lost 2 bases, with 10 bases between them. This CDR3 region has 13 residues. CDR3 in DNA: TGTGCCAGCAGCCTTGGGGCGACCTACGAGCAGTACTTC. This codes for CASSLGATYEQYF.

The V call is TRBV7-2, the J call TRBJ2-1; the D gene is possibly TRBD2 (6 bases). Germline assignment: CDR1 SGHTA and CDR2 FQGNSA. This CDR3 has 16 residues. Trimming cost V 6 bases and J 0 bases, with 15 bases left between them. The CDR3 DNA is TGTGCCAGCAGACCCCCGGGACTCTTCTCCTACAATGAGCAGTTCTTC. Its translation is CASRPPGLFSYNEQFF.

The chain links TRBV18 to TRBJ1-1, with 7 bases lining up with TRBD1. The V segment lost 2 bases and the J segment 10 bases; nucleotides outside the gene matches: 10. Germline CDR1 and CDR2: KGHSH and LQKENI. The CDR3 loop spans 14 amino acids. CDR3 nucleotide sequence: TGTGCCAGCTCACCAGGACAGGCCCAGGGTCGAGCTTTCTTT. It yields the protein CASSPGQAQGRAFF.

This rearrangement joins TRBV11-2 to TRBJ2-1, with D possibly being TRBD2 (5 bases). From germline, CDR1 is SGHAT and CDR2 FQNNGV. The V end was cut by 2 bases, the J end by 0 bases, with 14 bases between. The CDR3 totals 17 residues. The CDR3 loop reads CASSLLGAGSSYNEQFF. DNA of the CDR3: TGTGCCAGCAGCTTACTAGGTGCGGGTAGCTCCTACAATGAGCAGTTCTTC.

The chain carries TRBV6-5 and TRBJ2-5; 7 bases agree with TRBD2. Trimming cost V 6 bases and J 2 bases; bases outside gene matches: 6. This CDR3 region has 14 residues. In germline, CDR1 is MNHEY, CDR2 SVGAGI. The CDR3 is CASRQPGGQETQYF. The CDR3 DNA follows: TGTGCCAGCAGGCAACCGGGGGGACAAGAGACCCAGTACTTC.

The V gene is TRBV29-1, the J gene TRBJ1-1; tentative D call: TRBD1 (6 bases). With 6 bases removed from V and 1 base from J, the gap between germline ends came to 15 bases. This CDR3 comprises 14 residues. The germline gives CDR1 SQVTM, CDR2 ANQGSEA. This chain's CDR3 is CSVLSGTSNTEAFF. In DNA, the CDR3 is TGCAGCGTACTATCCGGGACATCGAACACTGAAGCTTTCTTT.

With regard to this clone: Within the sample, other DNA sequences also encode this same CDR3. The gene calls are TRBV9 and TRBJ2-2; 7 bases match TRBD2. This CDR3 spans 16 amino acids. CDR1 and CDR2 (germline): SGDLS, YYNGEE. V lost 0 bases to trimming and J lost 0 bases; unmatched junction nucleotides: 2. CDR3 nucleotides: TGTGCCAGCAGCGTAGGGCTAGCGGCGAACACCGGGGAGCTGTTTTTT. Its translation: CASSVGLAANTGELFF.

The gene calls are TRBV5-6 and TRBJ1-5, with D possibly TRBD1 on 5 matching bases. The length of the CDR3 is 15 residues. The V gene's germline CDR1 is SGHDT and CDR2 YYEEEE. V lost 1 base and J lost 6, with 14 bases in between. The chain's CDR3 is CASSLFRDLVQPQHF. The CDR3 DNA is TGTGCCAGCAGCTTGTTCAGGGATTTAGTTCAGCCCCAGCATTTT. The full variable domain, rest sourced from reference TRBV5-6 and TRBJ1-5, is DAGVTQSPTHLIKTRGQQVTLRCSPKSGHDTVSWYQQALGQGPQFIFQYYEEEERQRGNFPDRFSGHQFPNYSSELNVNALLLGDSALYLCASSLFRDLVQPQHFGDGTRLSIL.

J is TRBJ2-2 and V is TRBV6-4; D may be TRBD2 (5 bases). Germline V gives CDR1 MRHNA, CDR2 SNTAGT. This CDR3 spans 14 amino acids. V was shortened by 6 bases and J by 7 bases, with 15 bases between the two germline ends. CDR3 protein: CASSLELGGGELFF. DNA of the CDR3: TGTGCCAGCAGCCTTGAACTTGGAGGCGGGGAGCTGTTTTTT.

The V call is TRBV18, the J call TRBJ2-5; 9 nucleotides align to TRBD2. This CDR3 spans 15 amino acids. J gave up 4 bases and V 6 bases, and 9 bases lay outside the gene matches. From germline, CDR1 is KGHSH and CDR2 LQKENI. CDR3 amino acids: CASSPGLANGETQYF. Here the CDR3 DNA reads TGTGCCAGCTCCCCTGGACTAGCGAATGGAGAGACCCAGTACTTC.

This clone was seen just once. V gene TRBV5-8 combines with J gene TRBJ2-1; 8 bases agree with TRBD2. The germline V gene encodes CDR1 SGHTS and CDR2 YDEGEE. V dropped 0 bases and J dropped 4; count of bases not matched to a gene: 3. The CDR3 has 15 residues. In nucleotides, the CDR3 is TGTGCCAGCAGCTTGGGGGCTAGCGGGTACAATGAGCAGTTCTTC. Translation: CASSLGASGYNEQFF. The variable domain in full, completed from reference TRBV5-8 and TRBJ2-1, reads EAGVTQSPTHLIKTRGQQATLRCSPISGHTSVYWYQQALGLGLQFLLWYDEGEERNRGNFPPRFSGRQFPNYSSELNVNALELEDSALYLCASSLGASGYNEQFFGPGTRLTVL.

The chain employs TRBV6-5 and TRBJ1-2; 9 nucleotides align to TRBD1. CDR1 and CDR2 (germline): MNHEY, SVGAGI. Losses at the gene ends were 5 bases for V and 2 bases for J; bases not matched to a gene: 3. This CDR3 spans 14 amino acids. The CDR3 sequence is CASSTGTGNYGYTF. CDR3 bases: TGTGCCAGCAGTACTGGGACAGGGAACTATGGCTACACCTTC.

The table lists this clone with a few counts. The rearrangement uses TRBV3-1 (or the pseudogene TRBV3-2) and TRBJ2-1, with D hard to call. The V end was cut by 2 bases, the J end by 8 bases, with 10 bases between. Germline values: CDR1 LGHDT, CDR2 YNNKEL (reference sequence). The CDR3 runs to 13 residues. CDR3: CASSQIDSDEQFF. The CDR3 bases are TGTGCCAGCAGCCAAATAGACTCGGATGAGCAGTTCTTC.

The rearrangement links TRBV7-9 to TRBJ1-5; D ambiguous. Between the trimmed V and J ends, which lost 4 bases and 0 bases, there was a span of 7 bases. Germline assignment: CDR1 SEHNR and CDR2 FQNEAQ (reference sequence). The CDR3 covers 14 residues. CDR3 in amino acids: CASSSTASNQPQHF. The CDR3 nucleotides are TGTGCCAGCAGCTCTACAGCTAGCAATCAGCCCCAGCATTTT.

The chain uses TRBV15 and TRBJ2-2, with D possibly being TRBD2 (5 bases). Germline V lookup: CDR1 LNHNV, CDR2 YYDKDF (reference sequence). This CDR3 spans 16 amino acids. The ends were cut back, 1 base at V and 3 bases at J, with 12 bases in the middle. CDR3 in amino acids: CATSRGASGYTGELFF. DNA for the CDR3: TGTGCCACCAGCAGAGGGGCCTCGGGGTACACCGGGGAGCTGTTTTTT.

The rearrangement uses TRBV19 and TRBJ2-7; 10 bases are a match to TRBD1. After removal of 5 bases from V and 3 bases from J, the junction contained 4 bases not matched to a gene. CDR3 size: 14 residues. The V gene's germline CDR1 is LNHDA and CDR2 SQIVND (reference sequence). The DNA of the CDR3 is TGTGCCAGTAGTGTCCGGGACAGGGGCTACGAGCAGTACTTC. It is translated as CASSVRDRGYEQYF.

This clone showed up just a few times. This chain connects TRBV28 to TRBJ2-3; 7 bases are shared with TRBD2. This CDR3 comprises 15 residues. CDR1 and CDR2 (germline): MDHEN, SYDVKM. Trimming removed 5 bases from V and 1 base from J; junction bases left unmatched: 6. CDR3: CASSGSGLGTDTQYF. Here the CDR3 DNA reads TGTGCCAGCAGTGGTAGCGGGCTTGGCACAGATACGCAGTATTTT.